This T cell receptor beta chain was found in a study of blood T cells in healthy people across ages. Notes on the study in general: Correlation between TCR beta diversity and naive T cell percentage was strong.

Note on this clonotype: Its target is unknown. Germline is not matched at one junction end, which may reflect a read error.

Primed by a sample-barcoded 5' primer and a J-beta primer mix, a second PCR proceeded for 7 to 11 cycles. A template-switch adaptor containing 12 random nucleotides labeled each cDNA molecule. Each CDR3 protein is one row after TCRdb ran MiXCR on the 5' RACE reads. The sample includes about 640,000 distinct CDR3 sequences, about 53% seen only once; the top ten take approximately 37%. Germline V gene sequence: CDR1 SGHKS, CDR2 YYEKEE (reference sequence). The CDR3 is 15 residues long. This sequence joins TRBV5-5 and TRBJ2-3; D may match TRBD1 or TRBD2 (5 bases each). This clonotype was obtained from a man between 60 and 75 years old in good health. The material sequenced was blood. The CDR3 DNA reads TGTGACAGCAGCTTGGCGGCAGGGAGACCAGATACGCAGTATTTT. This gives the protein CDSSLAAGRPDTQYF.